The 30 T cell receptor beta chains below were found in one sample sequenced in a study of T cell responses to AZD1222 COVID-19 vaccine. Libraries were prepared by immunoSEQ multiplex PCR; TCRdb keeps only in-frame clonotypes and omits some of them. The data show some 120,000 clones, with less than 90% seen just once and roughly a tenth held by the top ten. The sample here was peripheral blood, taken on day 0 of AZD1222 vaccination. The receptors were sampled from an adult in good health.

This chain joins TRBV14 and TRBJ2-3, with TRBD2 matching 13 bases. V lost 2 bases, J lost 3 bases, and 2 bases stayed unmatched. The CDR3 sequence is 16 residues long. CDR1 is SGHDN, CDR2 FVKESK, per germline. DNA of the CDR3: TGTGCCAGCAGCCAAAGACTAGCGGGAGGAACAGATACGCAGTATTTT. Translation: CASSQRLAGGTDTQYF.

The rearrangement joins TRBV21-1 to TRBJ1-1; the D call of TRBD1 is as the table states it, not checked on the DNA. TRBV21-1 is a pseudogene. The length of the CDR3 is 18 residues. The CDR3 loop is CASSRLPGQGIMNTEAFF. The CDR3 DNA sequence: TGTGCCAGCAGCAGATTACCGGGACAGGGAATCATGAACACTGAAGCTTTCTTT.

The CDR3 reads CASSSHRGINEQYF. The CDR3 DNA reads as TGTGCCAGCAGCTCTCACAGGGGAATCAACGAGCAGTACTTC. The V gene is TRBV7-9, the J gene TRBJ2-7; 7 nucleotides match TRBD1. Looked up from germline, CDR1 is SEHNR and CDR2 is FQNEAQ (reference sequence). The J segment lost 5 bases and the V segment lost 4 bases, leaving 8 bases of the junction unmatched. The CDR3 is made up of 14 amino acids.

The V call is TRBV5-1, the J call TRBJ2-5; D is ambiguous. Germline-derived CDR1 and CDR2 are SGHRS and YFSETQ. Trimming removed 0 bases from V and 4 bases from J, with 13 bases in between. The CDR3 is made up of 15 amino acids. As DNA, the CDR3 is TGCGCCAGCAGCTTGGGAACGAAGAGCAGAGAGACCCAGTACTTC. This translates into CASSLGTKSRETQYF.

This chain uses TRBV24-1 with TRBJ1-5; D remains unclear. This CDR3 region has 13 residues. Trimming removed 9 bases from V and 2 bases from J, with 10 bases in between. Germline lookup yields CDR1 KGHDR and CDR2 SFDVKD. The CDR3 nucleotides are TGTGCCACCTCGAGAGGTGGCAATCAGCCCCAGCATTTT. Its translation is CATSRGGNQPQHF.

V and J are TRBV18 and TRBJ2-1; unclear D gene. The CDR3 has 12 residues. Trimming removed 1 base from V and 10 bases from J, with 8 bases in between. Germline CDR1 reads KGHSH; CDR2 reads LQKENI. CDR3 nucleotides: TGTGCCAGCTCACCACGGGATTTGGAGCAGTTCTTC. It specifies CASSPRDLEQFF.

The V and J genes are TRBV7-9 and TRBJ2-5; 9 nucleotides line up with TRBD1. Germline V gene lookup returns CDR1 SEHNR and CDR2 FQNEAQ (reference sequence). CDR3 length: 17 amino acids. The junction had 11 bases not matched to a gene; V was cut back by 1 base and J by 5 bases. CDR3 sequence reads: CASSLDFGQGRWETQYF. The CDR3 DNA follows: TGTGCCAGCAGCTTAGATTTCGGACAGGGGAGGTGGGAGACCCAGTACTTC.

The CDR3 loop is CASSATTGANTEAFF. CDR3 sequence (DNA): TGTGCCAGCAGCGCCACGACAGGGGCTAACACTGAAGCTTTCTTT. This chain links TRBV7-6 with TRBJ1-1, with 8 bases identical to TRBD1. The CDR3 consists of 15 residues. The germline V gene has CDR1 SGHVS and CDR2 FNYEAQ. V shed 5 bases and J 2 bases; nucleotides not matched to a gene: 7.

The chain joins TRBV5-6 to TRBJ2-2; no clear D. This CDR3 is built from 13 residues. Germline V gene sequence: CDR1 SGHDT, CDR2 YYEEEE. Between the trimmed V and J ends, which lost 4 bases and 1 base, there was a span of 5 bases. The CDR3 nucleotides are TGTGCCAGCAGCGGGGTGAACACCGGGGAGCTGTTTTTT. It translates to CASSGVNTGELFF.

This rearrangement joins TRBV5-1 to TRBJ2-3; 9 nucleotides agree with TRBD1. V dropped 0 bases and J dropped 4; count of bases not matched to a gene: 3. CDR1 is SGHRS, CDR2 YFSETQ, per germline. The CDR3 consists of 15 residues. CDR3 nucleotides: TGCGCCAGCAGCTTGGCCCACAGGGGGCCAGATACGCAGTATTTT. Amino acids: CASSLAHRGPDTQYF.

The rearrangement uses TRBV19 and TRBJ2-1, with D perhaps given as TRBD1 or TRBD2 (5 bases each). Trimming took off 6 bases at V and 2 bases at J, with 17 bases between the two ends. The CDR3 loop spans 16 amino acids. Per germline, CDR1 LNHDA and CDR2 SQIVND (reference sequence). The CDR3, as DNA: TGTGCCAGTAGCCCCACCCCGGGGCCCGCCTACAATGAGCAGTTCTTC. The encoded protein is CASSPTPGPAYNEQFF.

The chain has TRBV11-2 and TRBJ1-5; no reliable D call. With 5 bases removed from V and 5 bases from J, the gap between germline ends came to 10 bases. This CDR3 has 13 residues. Germline CDR1 is SGHAT and CDR2 is FQNNGV. The CDR3 region has the DNA TGTGCCAGCAGCACAATCGAGGATCAGCCCCAGCATTTT. This translates into CASSTIEDQPQHF.

This sequence joins TRBV14 and TRBJ2-1, with D tentatively TRBD1 (6 bases). V was pared by 2 bases and J by 9 bases, with 14 bases between. The CDR3 spans 14 residues. CDR1 is SGHDN, CDR2 FVKESK, per germline. The CDR3 sequence is CASSQWQGKTEQFF. The CDR3 bases are TGTGCCAGCAGCCAATGGCAGGGGAAGACTGAGCAGTTCTTC.

The CDR3 loop is CASSLGDREKGEQYF. In nucleotides, the CDR3 is TGTGCCAGCAGCCTGGGGGACAGGGAAAAGGGCGAGCAGTACTTC. The chain recombines TRBV13 with TRBJ2-7; 9 bases are shared with TRBD1. Germline CDR1 is PRHDT and CDR2 is FYEKMQ (reference sequence). CDR3 size: 15 residues. V shed 5 bases, J shed 6 bases, and the junction held 11 bases outside the gene matches.

The chain joins TRBV3-1 (or the pseudogene TRBV3-2) to TRBJ1-1; D is uncertain. The CDR3 extends over 13 amino acids. Trimming cost V 4 bases and J 1 base, with 7 bases left between them. CDR1 is LGHDT, CDR2 YNNKEL, per germline (reference sequence). CDR3 nucleotides: TGTGCCAGCAGCCCACACACGAACACTGAAGCTTTCTTT. It yields the protein CASSPHTNTEAFF.

The CDR3 nucleotides read TGTGCCAGCAGACCCCGACTAGTCCTGGCGAATGAGCAGTTCTTC. Translating it yields CASRPRLVLANEQFF. The chain links TRBV28 to TRBJ2-1, with a weak D call TRBD2 (6 bases). The germline gives CDR1 MDHEN, CDR2 SYDVKM. V was clipped by 6 bases and J by 7 bases, with 19 bases between them. This CDR3 has 15 amino acids.

The chain combines TRBV28 with TRBJ2-3; no clear D. The CDR3 totals 12 residues. The ends were cut back, 6 bases at V and 5 bases at J, with 9 bases in the middle. Germline V lookup: CDR1 MDHEN, CDR2 SYDVKM. In nucleotides, the CDR3 is TGTGCCAGCAGCCTCTCGGGAGATACGCAGTATTTT. This codes for CASSLSGDTQYF.

The chain joins TRBV13 to TRBJ2-7, with D uncertain. The V gene lost 0 bases and the J gene lost 5 bases, with 2 bases spanning the gap. The CDR3 spans 11 residues. CDR1 is PRHDT, CDR2 FYEKMQ, per germline (reference sequence). The CDR3 region is CASSLGDEQYF. CDR3 nucleotide sequence: TGTGCCAGCAGCTTAGGAGACGAGCAGTACTTC.

V is TRBV15 and J is TRBJ2-2; D call uncertain. Trimming pared 0 bases from V and 7 bases from J, leaving 12 bases between. The V gene's germline CDR1 is LNHNV and CDR2 YYDKDF (reference sequence). The CDR3 sequence is 15 residues long. CDR3 coding DNA: TGTGCCACCAGCAGAGATTATGTTCGGAGCGGGGAGCTGTTTTTT. Translated: CATSRDYVRSGELFF.

This clone was seen a few times. This chain uses TRBV7-2 with TRBJ1-5, with TRBD1 matching 8 bases. With 2 bases clipped from V and 3 bases from J, the junction kept 6 bases outside the gene matches. This CDR3 is built from 16 residues. The germline CDR1 and CDR2 sequences are SGHTA and FQGNSA. CDR3 nucleotides: TGTGCCAGCAGCTTAAGGCAGGGGGCATCCAATCAGCCCCAGCATTTT. It is translated as CASSLRQGASNQPQHF.

The chain is built from TRBV5-1 and TRBJ1-4, with D hard to call. V lost 7 bases and J 4 bases, leaving 11 bases between the germline ends. Germline V gives CDR1 SGHRS, CDR2 YFSETQ. The CDR3 sequence is 13 residues long. CDR3 amino acids: CASGEDGNEKLFF. In DNA, the CDR3 is TGCGCCAGCGGGGAGGACGGTAATGAAAAACTGTTTTTT.

This chain connects TRBV7-3 to TRBJ1-3; D not certain. The germline gives CDR1 SGHTA, CDR2 FQGTGA. The CDR3 consists of 16 residues. Trimming pared 1 base from V and 0 bases from J, leaving 10 bases between. The CDR3 sequence is CASSLNGVSSGNTIYF. The DNA for the CDR3 is TGTGCCAGCAGCTTAAACGGCGTCAGCTCTGGAAACACCATATATTTT.

This rearrangement joins TRBV10-3 to TRBJ2-5; 9 nucleotides agree with TRBD2. The CDR3 length is 17 residues. From germline, CDR1 is ENHRY and CDR2 SYGVKD. The junction had 5 bases not matched to a gene; V was cut back by 0 bases and J by 0 bases. This CDR3 reads CAISESSASGNQETQYF. CDR3 DNA sequence: TGTGCCATCAGTGAGTCGTCGGCTAGCGGGAACCAAGAGACCCAGTACTTC.

This clone came up a few times. V usage is TRBV7-8 and J usage is TRBJ2-5; TRBD2 matches 8 bases. The CDR3 length is 14 residues. V trimming: 6 bases; J trimming: 4 bases; junction bases outside the gene matches: 7. Looked up from germline, CDR1 is SGHVS and CDR2 is FQNEAQ. The CDR3: CASRLPGGPETQYF. The CDR3, as DNA: TGTGCCAGCAGGCTTCCGGGAGGGCCAGAGACCCAGTACTTC.

The chain carries TRBV6-6 and TRBJ1-5; 7 bases line up with TRBD1. This CDR3 has 20 amino acids. Germline CDR1 reads MNHNY; CDR2 reads SVGAGI (reference sequence). The V gene end was trimmed by 6 bases and the J gene end by 0 bases; junction bases not matched to a gene: 20. Here the CDR3 reads CASSPTGARTVDYSNQPQHF. CDR3 DNA sequence: TGTGCCAGCAGCCCCACAGGGGCCAGGACAGTCGATTATAGCAATCAGCCCCAGCATTTT.

The rearrangement joins TRBV2 to TRBJ1-1, with D unclear. V shed 6 bases and J shed 4 bases, with 12 bases lying between them. CDR3 size: 13 residues. Germline values: CDR1 SNHLY, CDR2 FYNNEI. The CDR3 nucleotides are TGTGCCAGCAGGCGGTGGGCGTCCACTGAAGCTTTCTTT. Protein product: CASRRWASTEAFF.

The DNA for the CDR3 is TGTGCCAGTACCCATCGCGGGGCTAGCACAGATACGCAGTATTTT. Protein: CASTHRGASTDTQYF. The V and J genes are TRBV19 and TRBJ2-3, with a possible D match to TRBD2 (6 bases). Trimming took 7 bases from V and 0 from J, leaving 14 bases between them. The CDR3 covers 15 residues. Germline V lookup: CDR1 LNHDA, CDR2 SQIVND (reference sequence).

V is TRBV24-1 and J is TRBJ2-7, with a weak D call TRBD2 (5 bases). Germline assignment: CDR1 KGHDR and CDR2 SFDVKD. This CDR3 spans 12 amino acids. Trimming took 9 bases from V and 0 from J, leaving 8 bases between them. The CDR3 reads CATSGSSYEQYF. In DNA, the CDR3 is TGTGCCACCTCTGGGAGCTCCTACGAGCAGTACTTC.

V and J are TRBV5-1 and TRBJ2-7; D is ambiguous. The ends were cut back, 0 bases at V and 1 base at J, with 8 bases in the middle. Germline values: CDR1 SGHRS, CDR2 YFSETQ. The CDR3 has 14 amino acids. CDR3 amino acids: CASSLEVHSYEQYF. The CDR3 region has the DNA TGCGCCAGCAGCTTGGAGGTACATTCCTACGAGCAGTACTTC.

The rearrangement uses TRBV28 and TRBJ2-7; TRBD1 matches 10 bases. The germline gives CDR1 MDHEN, CDR2 SYDVKM. The V gene end was trimmed by 6 bases and the J gene end by 4 bases; junction bases not matched to a gene: 12. This CDR3 has 16 residues. The CDR3 loop reads CASRSRRGQGFYEQYF. The CDR3, as DNA: TGTGCCAGCAGGTCACGGAGGGGACAGGGGTTTTACGAGCAGTACTTC.